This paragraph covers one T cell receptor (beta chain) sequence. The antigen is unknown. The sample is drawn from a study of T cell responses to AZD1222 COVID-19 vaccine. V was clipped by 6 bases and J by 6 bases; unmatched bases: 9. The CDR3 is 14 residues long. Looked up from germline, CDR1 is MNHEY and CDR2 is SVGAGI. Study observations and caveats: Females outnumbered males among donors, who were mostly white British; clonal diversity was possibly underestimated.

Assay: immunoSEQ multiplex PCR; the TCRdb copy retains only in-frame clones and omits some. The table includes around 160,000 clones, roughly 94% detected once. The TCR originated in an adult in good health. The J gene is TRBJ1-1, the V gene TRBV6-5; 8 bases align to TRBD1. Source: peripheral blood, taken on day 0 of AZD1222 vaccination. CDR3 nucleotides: TGTGCCAGCAGAGGTCCGGGACAGGTCCCTGAAGCTTTCTTT. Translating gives CASRGPGQVPEAFF.